This T cell receptor (beta chain) was identified during a study of shared clonotypes between healthy human individuals. Sequencing was performed with immunoSEQ multiplex PCR; in TCRdb, only in-frame clones are kept and a portion is missing. The repertoire holds roughly 550,000 clones, about 95% seen once, with 0.09% to 0.13% in the top ten. The CDR3 contains 14 residues. The germline gives CDR1 SGHRS, CDR2 YFSETQ. With 4 bases removed from V and 7 bases from J, the gap between germline ends came to 15 bases. Naive CD8 cells lacked CD45RO, underwent positive selection for CCR7 and left out terminally differentiated effector memory CD45RA+ cells.

Sequencing used naive CD8+ T cells sorted from blood. The TCR was taken from a woman aged 25 to 39 in good health. This chain links TRBV5-1 with TRBJ1-5, with a possible D match to TRBD1 (5 bases). The CDR3 sequence is CASSPHTGEQPQHF. The CDR3 DNA follows: TGCGCCAGCAGCCCTCATACGGGGGAACAGCCCCAGCATTTT.